The clone carrying this T cell receptor (beta chain) was counted a few times. Its antigen is still unknown. V gave up 5 bases and J gave up 6 bases; unmatched junction bases: 5. CDR3 length equals 14 residues. Each CDR3 protein gets one entry after TCRdb re-called the reads with MiXCR. The sample has some 680,000 distinct CDR3 sequences, less than 40% seen once. The data belong to a study of T cell repertoires in cytomegalovirus infection. General observations from the study: Dominant in the ex vivo response were TCR beta clonotypes restricted by HLA-C and specific for CMV.

The rearrangement joins TRBV12-3 or TRBV12-4 to TRBJ2-1, with TRBD1 matching 9 bases. Sequencing was performed on PBMCs. The receptor's source is a human donor in good health (CMV status not recorded). Some clones in this sample may be carry-over from other donors' samples. The CDR3 protein is CASSRQGGVNEQFF. DNA for the CDR3: TGTGCCAGCAGTCGACAGGGGGGGGTCAATGAGCAGTTCTTC.